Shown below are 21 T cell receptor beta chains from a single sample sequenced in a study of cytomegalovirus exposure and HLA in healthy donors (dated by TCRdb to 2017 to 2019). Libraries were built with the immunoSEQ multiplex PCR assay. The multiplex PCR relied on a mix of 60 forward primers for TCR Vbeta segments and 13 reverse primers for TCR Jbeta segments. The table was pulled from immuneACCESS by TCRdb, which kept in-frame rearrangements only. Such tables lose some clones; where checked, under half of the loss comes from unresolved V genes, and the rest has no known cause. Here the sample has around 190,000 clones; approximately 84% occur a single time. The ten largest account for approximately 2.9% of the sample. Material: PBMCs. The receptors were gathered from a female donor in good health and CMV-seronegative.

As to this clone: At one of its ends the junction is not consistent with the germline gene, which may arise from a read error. In DNA form, the CDR3 reads TGTGCCACCAGCGGAGAGACTAGCGGGAGTCCAGATACGCAGTATTTT. Translated: CATSGETSGSPDTQYF. The chain is built from TRBV15 and TRBJ2-3; 12 bases agree with TRBD2. The CDR3 extends over 16 amino acids. From germline, CDR1 is LNHNV and CDR2 YYDKDF (reference sequence).

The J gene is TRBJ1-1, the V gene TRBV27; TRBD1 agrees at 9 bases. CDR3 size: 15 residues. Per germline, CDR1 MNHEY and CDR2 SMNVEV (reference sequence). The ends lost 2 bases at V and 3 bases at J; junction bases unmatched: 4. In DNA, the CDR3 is TGTGCCAGCAGTTTAGGGACAGGGCTGGACACTGAAGCTTTCTTT. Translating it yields CASSLGTGLDTEAFF.

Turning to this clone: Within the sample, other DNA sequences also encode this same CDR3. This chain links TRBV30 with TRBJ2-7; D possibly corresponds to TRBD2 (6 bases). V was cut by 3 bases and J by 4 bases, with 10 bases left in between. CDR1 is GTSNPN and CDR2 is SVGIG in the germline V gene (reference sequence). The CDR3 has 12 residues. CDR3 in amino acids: CAWSRGGYEQYF. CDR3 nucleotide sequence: TGTGCCTGGAGCCGGGGAGGATACGAGCAGTACTTC.

CDR3 residues: CASSYLRGRSSYEQYF. CDR3 in DNA: TGTGCCAGCAGTTACCTTAGGGGGCGAAGCTCCTACGAGCAGTACTTC. The chain employs TRBV6-5 and TRBJ2-7; 7 positions match TRBD1. V trimming: 2 bases; J trimming: 0 bases; junction bases outside the gene matches: 7. CDR3 length: 16 amino acids. Germline V gives CDR1 MNHEY, CDR2 SVGAGI.

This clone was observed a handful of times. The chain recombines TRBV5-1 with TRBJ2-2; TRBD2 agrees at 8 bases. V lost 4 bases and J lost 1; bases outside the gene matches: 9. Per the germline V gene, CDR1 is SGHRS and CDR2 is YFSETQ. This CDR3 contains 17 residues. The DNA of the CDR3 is TGCGCCAGCAGCCCGGGCGGGGGACTAGTGAACACCGGGGAGCTGTTTTTT. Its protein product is CASSPGGGLVNTGELFF. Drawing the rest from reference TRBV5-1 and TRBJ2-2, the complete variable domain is KAGVTQTPRYLIKTRGQQVTLSCSPISGHRSVSWYQQTPGQGLQFLFEYFSETQRNKGNFPGRFSGRQFSNSRSEMNVSTLELGDSALYLCASSPGGGLVNTGELFFGEGSRLTVL.

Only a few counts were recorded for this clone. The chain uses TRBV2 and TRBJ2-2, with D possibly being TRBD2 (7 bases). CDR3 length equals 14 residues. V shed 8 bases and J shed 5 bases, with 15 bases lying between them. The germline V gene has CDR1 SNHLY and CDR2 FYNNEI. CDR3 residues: CASERGARTGELFF. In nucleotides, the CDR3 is TGTGCCAGCGAACGGGGGGCCAGAACCGGGGAGCTGTTTTTT.

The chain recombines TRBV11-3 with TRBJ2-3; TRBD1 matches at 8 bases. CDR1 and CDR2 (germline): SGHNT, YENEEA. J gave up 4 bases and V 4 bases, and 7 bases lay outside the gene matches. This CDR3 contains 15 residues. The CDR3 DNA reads TGTGCCAGCAGCTCCAGACAGGGGTCCCCAGATACGCAGTATTTT. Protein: CASSSRQGSPDTQYF.

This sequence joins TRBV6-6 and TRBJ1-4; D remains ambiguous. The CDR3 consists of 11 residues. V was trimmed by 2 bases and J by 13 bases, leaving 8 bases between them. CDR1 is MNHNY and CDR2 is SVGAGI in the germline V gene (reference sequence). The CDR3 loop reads CASSYGELLFF. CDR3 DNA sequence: TGTGCCAGCAGTTACGGGGAGTTACTGTTTTTT.

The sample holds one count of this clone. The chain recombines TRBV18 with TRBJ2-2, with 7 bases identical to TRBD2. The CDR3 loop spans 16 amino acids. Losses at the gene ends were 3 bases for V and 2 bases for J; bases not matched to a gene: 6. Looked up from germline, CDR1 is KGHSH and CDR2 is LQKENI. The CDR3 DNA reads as TGTGCCAGCTCACCGTCGCAAGCGGGAAACACCGGGGAGCTGTTTTTT. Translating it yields CASSPSQAGNTGELFF.

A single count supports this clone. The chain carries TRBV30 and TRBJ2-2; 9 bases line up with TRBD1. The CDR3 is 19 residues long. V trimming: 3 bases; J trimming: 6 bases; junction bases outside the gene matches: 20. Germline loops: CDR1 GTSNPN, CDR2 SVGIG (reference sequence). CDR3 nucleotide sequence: TGTGCCTGGAGAGCACTTTCGGGACAGGGTGGGAGAGTGGCCGGGGAGCTGTTTTTT. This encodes CAWRALSGQGGRVAGELFF.

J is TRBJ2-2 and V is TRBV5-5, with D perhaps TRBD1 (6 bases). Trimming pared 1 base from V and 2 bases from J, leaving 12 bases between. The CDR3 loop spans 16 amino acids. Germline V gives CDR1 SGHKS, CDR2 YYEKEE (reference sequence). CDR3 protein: CASSLFRTANTGELFF. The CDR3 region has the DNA TGTGCCAGCAGCTTGTTTCGGACAGCCAACACCGGGGAGCTGTTTTTT.

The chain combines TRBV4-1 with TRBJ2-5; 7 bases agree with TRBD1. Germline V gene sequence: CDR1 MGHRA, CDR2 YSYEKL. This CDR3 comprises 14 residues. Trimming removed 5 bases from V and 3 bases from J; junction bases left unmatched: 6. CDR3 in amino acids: CASSSPGQEETQYF. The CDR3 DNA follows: TGCGCCAGCAGCAGCCCCGGACAGGAAGAGACCCAGTACTTC.

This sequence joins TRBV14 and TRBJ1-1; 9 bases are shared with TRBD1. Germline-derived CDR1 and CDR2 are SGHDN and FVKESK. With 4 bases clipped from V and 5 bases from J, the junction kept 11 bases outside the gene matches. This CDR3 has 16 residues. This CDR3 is CASSRLQGAGGTEAFF. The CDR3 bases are TGTGCCAGCAGCCGTTTACAGGGGGCAGGTGGAACTGAAGCTTTCTTT.

CDR3 loop: CASSLASLAGGGDTQYF. For the CDR3, the DNA is TGTGCCAGCAGCTTAGCAAGCCTAGCGGGGGGTGGAGATACGCAGTATTTT. This sequence joins TRBV7-6 and TRBJ2-3, with 11 bases fitting TRBD2. V was clipped by 0 bases and J by 5 bases; unmatched bases: 7. This CDR3 is built from 17 residues. Germline CDR1 SGHVS, CDR2 FNYEAQ.

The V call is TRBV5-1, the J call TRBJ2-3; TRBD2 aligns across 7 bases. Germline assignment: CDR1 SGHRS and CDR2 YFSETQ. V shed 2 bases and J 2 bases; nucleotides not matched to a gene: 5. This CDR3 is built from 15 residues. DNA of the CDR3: TGCGCCAGCAGCTTCACTAGCGCCCCCACAGATACGCAGTATTTT. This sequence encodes CASSFTSAPTDTQYF.

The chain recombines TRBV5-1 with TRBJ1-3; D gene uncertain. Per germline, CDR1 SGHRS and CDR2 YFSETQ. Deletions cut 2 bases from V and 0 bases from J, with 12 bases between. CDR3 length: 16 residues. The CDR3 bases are TGCGCCAGCAGCTTATCACAGTTGAGCTCTGGAAACACCATATATTTT. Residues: CASSLSQLSSGNTIYF. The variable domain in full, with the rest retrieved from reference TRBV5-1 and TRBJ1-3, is KAGVTQTPRYLIKTRGQQVTLSCSPISGHRSVSWYQQTPGQGLQFLFEYFSETQRNKGNFPGRFSGRQFSNSRSEMNVSTLELGDSALYLCASSLSQLSSGNTIYFGEGSWLTVV.

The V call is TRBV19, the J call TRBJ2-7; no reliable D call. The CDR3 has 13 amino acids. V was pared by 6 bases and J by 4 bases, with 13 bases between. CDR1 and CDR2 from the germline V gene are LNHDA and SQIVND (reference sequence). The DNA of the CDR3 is TGTGCCAGTAGCCCTAAAAAAGCGTACGAGCAGTACTTC. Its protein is CASSPKKAYEQYF.

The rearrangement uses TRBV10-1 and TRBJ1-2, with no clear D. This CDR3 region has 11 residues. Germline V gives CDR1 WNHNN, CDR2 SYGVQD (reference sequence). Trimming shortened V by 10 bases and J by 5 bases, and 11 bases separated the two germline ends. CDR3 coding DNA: TGCGCCAACATCGACGGGTATGGCTACACCTTC. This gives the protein CANIDGYGYTF.

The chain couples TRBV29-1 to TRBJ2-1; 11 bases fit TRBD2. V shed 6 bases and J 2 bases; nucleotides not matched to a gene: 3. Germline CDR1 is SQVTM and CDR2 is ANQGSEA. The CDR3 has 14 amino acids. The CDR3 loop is CSVRLAGTYNEQFF. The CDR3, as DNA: TGCAGCGTCAGACTAGCGGGGACCTACAATGAGCAGTTCTTC.

The CDR3 DNA reads TGCGCCAGCAGCATGGACAGGATGTCTGGAAACACCATATATTTT. Translation: CASSMDRMSGNTIYF. This sequence joins TRBV5-1 and TRBJ1-3; 7 bases agree with TRBD1. Looked up from germline, CDR1 is SGHRS and CDR2 is YFSETQ. There are 15 residues in the CDR3. With 4 bases clipped from V and 1 base from J, the junction kept 5 bases outside the gene matches. Complete variable domain (other parts from reference TRBV5-1 and TRBJ1-3): KAGVTQTPRYLIKTRGQQVTLSCSPISGHRSVSWYQQTPGQGLQFLFEYFSETQRNKGNFPGRFSGRQFSNSRSEMNVSTLELGDSALYLCASSMDRMSGNTIYFGEGSWLTVV.

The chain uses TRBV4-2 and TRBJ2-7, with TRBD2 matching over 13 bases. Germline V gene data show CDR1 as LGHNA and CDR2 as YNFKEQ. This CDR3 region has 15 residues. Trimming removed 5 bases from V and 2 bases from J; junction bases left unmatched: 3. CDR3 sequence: CASSLLAGGAYEQYF. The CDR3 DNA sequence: TGTGCCAGCAGCTTACTAGCGGGAGGGGCCTACGAGCAGTACTTC.